The 27 T cell receptor beta chains reported below all come from one sample, sequenced in a study of control samples from healthy donors and cancer patients. Some clones are missing from TCRdb's copy, which holds only in-frame ones; the method was immunoSEQ multiplex PCR. Of 55,000 to 80,000 clones in the sample, approximately 89% were seen once. Sequencing input: PBMCs. The receptor set was obtained from a man between 60 and 75 years old with colorectal cancer.

The J gene is TRBJ1-6, the V gene TRBV10-3; 10 bases are shared with TRBD1. Germline V lookup: CDR1 ENHRY, CDR2 SYGVKD. With V trimmed by 6 bases and J by 0 bases, 2 bases remained unmatched. The CDR3 has 16 amino acids. The CDR3 DNA reads as TGTGCCATCAGCGGACAGGGGGGCTCCTATAATTCACCCCTCCACTTT. Translating gives CAISGQGGSYNSPLHF.

V gene TRBV7-9 combines with J gene TRBJ2-7; 7 nucleotides line up with TRBD1. Unmatched junction bases numbered 4, after V lost 2 bases and J lost 3 bases. In germline, CDR1 is SEHNR, CDR2 FQNEAQ (reference sequence). The length of the CDR3 is 14 residues. The CDR3 sequence is CASSLRGGGYEQYF. For the CDR3, the DNA is TGTGCCAGCAGCTTAAGAGGGGGCGGCTACGAGCAGTACTTC.

V is TRBV11-1 and J is TRBJ2-1, with a tentative D call TRBD2 (6 bases). The CDR3 loop spans 16 amino acids. Germline CDR1 and CDR2: SGHAT and FQDESV (reference sequence). Trimming left V 1 base short and J 4 bases short, with 14 bases between. CDR3 loop: CASSLELGTGYNEQFF. CDR3 bases: TGTGCCAGCAGCTTAGAGTTGGGGACTGGTTACAATGAGCAGTTCTTC.

The V call is TRBV9, the J call TRBJ2-1; D might be TRBD2 (6 bases). The CDR3 length is 16 residues. Trimming removed 1 base from V and 8 bases from J, with 19 bases in between. Germline V gives CDR1 SGDLS, CDR2 YYNGEE. The CDR3: CASSVQPGRGSDEQFF. The DNA for the CDR3 is TGTGCCAGCAGCGTACAGCCGGGTCGGGGGAGTGATGAGCAGTTCTTC. The full variable domain, its missing parts supplied by reference TRBV9 and TRBJ2-1, is DSGVTQTPKHLITATGQRVTLRCSPRSGDLSVYWYQQSLDQGLQFLIQYYNGEERAKGNILERFSAQQFPDLHSELNLSSLELGDSALYFCASSVQPGRGSDEQFFGPGTRLTVL.

V gene TRBV11-3 combines with J gene TRBJ2-7; TRBD1 agrees at 9 bases. The length of the CDR3 is 15 residues. CDR1 is SGHNT and CDR2 is YENEEA in the germline V gene. J was trimmed by 4 bases and V by 2 bases; bases with no gene match: 6. The CDR3 is CASSLKGQGMYEQYF. The CDR3 coding sequence is TGTGCCAGCAGCTTAAAAGGACAGGGGATGTACGAGCAGTACTTC.

The CDR3 reads CASRWGQGVGTYNSPLHF. The CDR3 DNA reads as TGTGCCAGCCGATGGGGACAGGGGGTCGGCACCTATAATTCACCCCTCCACTTT. The J gene is TRBJ1-6, the V gene TRBV18, with 11 nucleotides matching TRBD1. This CDR3 contains 18 residues. The J segment lost 2 bases and the V segment lost 8 bases, leaving 11 bases of the junction unmatched. CDR1 and CDR2 (germline): KGHSH, LQKENI.

This rearrangement joins TRBV4-3 to TRBJ1-6, with D perhaps matching TRBD1 (5 bases). The CDR3 covers 15 residues. Germline V gives CDR1 LGHNA, CDR2 YSLEER. The V gene lost 0 bases and the J gene lost 9 bases, with 12 bases spanning the gap. Here the CDR3 reads CASSQDGRGGSPLHF. The CDR3 DNA reads as TGCGCCAGCAGCCAAGATGGGAGGGGAGGTTCACCCCTCCACTTT.

This clone was seen a single time. The chain uses TRBV7-3 and TRBJ1-1; 7 bases align to TRBD1. Unmatched junction bases numbered 8, after V lost 5 bases and J lost 2 bases. The CDR3 covers 15 residues. Germline lookup yields CDR1 SGHTA and CDR2 FQGTGA. The CDR3 region is CASSATGTGNTEAFF. The DNA for the CDR3 is TGTGCCAGCAGCGCGACAGGGACGGGAAACACTGAAGCTTTCTTT.

V is TRBV5-1 and J is TRBJ2-2; possibly TRBD1 for D (5 bases). Germline V gene lookup returns CDR1 SGHRS and CDR2 YFSETQ. The V gene lost 1 base and the J gene lost 5 bases, with 12 bases spanning the gap. This CDR3 is built from 15 residues. CDR3 in DNA: TGCGCCAGCAGCTTGCACGGGCCAGGGACCGGGGAGCTGTTTTTT. This gives the protein CASSLHGPGTGELFF. The variable domain in full, with the rest retrieved from reference TRBV5-1 and TRBJ2-2, is KAGVTQTPRYLIKTRGQQVTLSCSPISGHRSVSWYQQTPGQGLQFLFEYFSETQRNKGNFPGRFSGRQFSNSRSEMNVSTLELGDSALYLCASSLHGPGTGELFFGEGSRLTVL.

The rearrangement joins TRBV5-1 to TRBJ1-1; D remains unclear. The ends were cut back, 1 base at V and 1 base at J, with 8 bases in the middle. CDR3 length: 14 residues. In germline, CDR1 is SGHRS, CDR2 YFSETQ. In DNA, the CDR3 is TGCGCCAGCAGCTTGAGCCCCAGGAACACTGAAGCTTTCTTT. Its protein product is CASSLSPRNTEAFF.

The chain recombines TRBV3-1 (or the pseudogene TRBV3-2) with TRBJ1-3, with a tentative D call TRBD1 (6 bases). In germline, CDR1 is LGHDT, CDR2 YNNKEL (reference sequence). V shed 5 bases and J shed 4 bases, with 12 bases lying between them. The CDR3 length is 14 residues. Here the CDR3 reads CASSAQGGGNTIYF. The CDR3 DNA is TGTGCCAGCAGCGCACAGGGAGGAGGAAACACCATATATTTT.

The rearrangement joins TRBV7-2 to TRBJ2-7; D remains unclear. The CDR3 totals 13 residues. V was clipped by 7 bases and J by 3 bases, with 13 bases between them. The germline CDR1 and CDR2 sequences are SGHTA and FQGNSA. The CDR3 DNA reads as TGTGCCAGCAAAAATCAGGAGCACTACGAGCAGTACTTC. Protein: CASKNQEHYEQYF. Full variable domain (missing parts from reference TRBV7-2 and TRBJ2-7): GAGVSQSPSNKVTEKGKDVELRCDPISGHTALYWYRQSLGQGLEFLIYFQGNSAPDKSGLPSDRFSAERTGGSVSTLTIQRTQQEDSAVYLCASKNQEHYEQYFGPGTRLTVT.

The chain links TRBV6-5 to TRBJ2-7, with a possible D match to TRBD2 (6 bases). The V and J ends lost 0 bases and 4 bases respectively, with 13 bases between them. The CDR3 runs to 15 residues. Germline assignment: CDR1 MNHEY and CDR2 SVGAGI. CDR3 sequence reads: CASSYSMGGSYEQYF. DNA for the CDR3: TGTGCCAGCAGTTACTCGATGGGGGGTTCGTACGAGCAGTACTTC.

The CDR3 loop reads CASSRNAGAGSTDTQYF. The DNA of the CDR3 is TGTGCCAGCTCACGAAATGCGGGGGCCGGTAGCACAGATACGCAGTATTTT. This sequence joins TRBV18 and TRBJ2-3, with a possible D match to TRBD2 (7 bases). V was shortened by 4 bases and J by 0 bases, with 17 bases between the two germline ends. Germline V gene data show CDR1 as KGHSH and CDR2 as LQKENI. The CDR3 is 17 amino acids.

The chain employs TRBV5-6 and TRBJ2-3, with a possible D match to TRBD2 (6 bases). V lost 5 bases and J lost 5, with 15 bases in between. CDR3 length equals 14 residues. Germline CDR1 is SGHDT and CDR2 is YYEEEE. CDR3 coding DNA: TGTGCCAGCAGATATGGACTACAGAAAGATACGCAGTATTTT. This sequence encodes CASRYGLQKDTQYF.

This clone was picked up one time. The rearrangement joins TRBV27 to TRBJ1-5, with a weak D call TRBD1 (6 bases). This CDR3 has 13 residues. Deletions cut 3 bases from V and 7 bases from J, with 10 bases between. CDR1 and CDR2 from the germline V gene are MNHEY and SMNVEV (reference sequence). CDR3 loop: CASSFTGLQPQHF. In DNA form, the CDR3 reads TGTGCCAGCAGTTTTACAGGGCTACAGCCCCAGCATTTT.

This sequence joins TRBV10-3 and TRBJ2-1, with D perhaps matching TRBD1 (6 bases). The CDR3 runs to 12 residues. V lost 5 bases and J 9 bases, leaving 11 bases between the germline ends. CDR1 ENHRY and CDR2 SYGVKD come from the germline V gene. The CDR3 loop is CAISQQGGEQFF. For the CDR3, the DNA is TGTGCCATCAGTCAACAGGGCGGTGAGCAGTTCTTC.

This chain joins TRBV2 and TRBJ2-1; D call uncertain. This CDR3 has 12 amino acids. Per germline, CDR1 SNHLY and CDR2 FYNNEI. Trimming shortened V by 1 base and J by 11 bases, and 9 bases separated the two germline ends. The CDR3 nucleotides are TGTGCCAGCAGTGAAGTATCTGGGAAGCAGTTCTTC. Translated: CASSEVSGKQFF.

Only one count was recorded for this clone. This rearrangement joins TRBV7-9 to TRBJ1-3; D gene unclear. The V gene's germline CDR1 is SEHNR and CDR2 FQNEAQ (reference sequence). V dropped 5 bases and J dropped 2 bases, with 7 bases sitting between them. The CDR3 spans 13 residues. The CDR3 protein is CASSPEPGNTIYF. DNA for the CDR3: TGTGCCAGCAGCCCCGAGCCTGGAAACACCATATATTTT.

This clone was recorded once. The V call is TRBV18, the J call TRBJ2-1; D is unresolved. The length of the CDR3 is 15 residues. CDR1 and CDR2 (germline): KGHSH, LQKENI. Trimming took off 1 base at V and 9 bases at J, with 16 bases between the two ends. The CDR3 region has the DNA TGTGCCAGCTCACCACGGACCCCGAGTTCGGGTGAGCAGTTCTTC. Amino acids: CASSPRTPSSGEQFF. The variable domain in full, with the rest retrieved from reference TRBV18 and TRBJ2-1, is NAGVMQNPRHLVRRRGQEARLRCSPMKGHSHVYWYRQLPEEGLKFMVYLQKENIIDESGMPKERFSAEFPKEGPSILRIQQVVRGDSAAYFCASSPRTPSSGEQFFGPGTRLTVL.

This chain connects TRBV28 to TRBJ2-7, with D possibly called TRBD1 or TRBD2 (5 bases each). There are 15 residues in the CDR3. Per germline, CDR1 MDHEN and CDR2 SYDVKM. The V gene lost 4 bases and the J gene lost 1 base, with 14 bases spanning the gap. In DNA form, the CDR3 reads TGTGCCAGCAGTTCCCGGGGCGCAGGGTCCTACGAGCAGTACTTC. This translates into CASSSRGAGSYEQYF.

The gene calls are TRBV5-1 and TRBJ2-1; TRBD2 agrees at 9 bases. After removal of 0 bases from V and 4 bases from J, the junction contained 5 bases not matched to a gene. The CDR3 runs to 16 residues. CDR1 is SGHRS, CDR2 YFSETQ, per germline. CDR3 sequence reads: CASSLAGSGGYNEQFF. DNA of the CDR3: TGCGCCAGCAGCTTGGCTGGTAGCGGGGGTTACAATGAGCAGTTCTTC.

This chain connects TRBV29-1 to TRBJ1-2, with 7 bases identical to TRBD1. The trim removed 3 bases at V and 3 bases at J, leaving 7 bases unmatched. CDR3 length: 14 amino acids. In germline, CDR1 is SQVTM, CDR2 ANQGSEA. The CDR3 coding sequence is TGCAGCGTTGATTCGACAGGGTGGGACTATGGCTACACCTTC. This gives the protein CSVDSTGWDYGYTF.

The table lists this clone with a few counts. The chain joins TRBV6-5 to TRBJ2-3, with 7 bases that match TRBD1. Germline values: CDR1 MNHEY, CDR2 SVGAGI. The ends lost 10 bases at V and 0 bases at J; junction bases unmatched: 7. This CDR3 is built from 14 residues. The CDR3 is CATRIRGSTDTQYF. In nucleotides, the CDR3 is TGTGCCACCCGAATCAGGGGGAGCACAGATACGCAGTATTTT.

The chain employs TRBV24-1 and TRBJ2-1; D gene ambiguous. The CDR3 contains 14 residues. The germline V gene encodes CDR1 KGHDR and CDR2 SFDVKD. The germline V and J ends were trimmed by 3 bases and 6 bases, with 11 bases remaining between them. CDR3 in amino acids: CATSDPDHLNEQFF. CDR3 DNA sequence: TGTGCCACCAGTGATCCAGATCATCTCAATGAGCAGTTCTTC.

This clone has just a few counts. The chain links TRBV7-8 to TRBJ2-5; no firm D call. Trimming took off 6 bases at V and 5 bases at J, with 7 bases between the two ends. Germline V gives CDR1 SGHVS, CDR2 FQNEAQ. The CDR3 sequence is 11 residues long. DNA for the CDR3: TGTGCCAGCAGTTCTTGGGAGACCCAGTACTTC. This translates into CASSSWETQYF.

This chain uses TRBV13 with TRBJ2-1, with 7 positions matching TRBD1. Germline CDR1 reads PRHDT; CDR2 reads FYEKMQ (reference sequence). The CDR3 contains 19 residues. Trimming took 5 bases from V and 0 from J; bases not matched to a gene: 16. CDR3 coding DNA: TGTGCCAGCAGCACGCGCGTCCCCAACAGGGGAAGCTCCTACAATGAGCAGTTCTTC. Its translation: CASSTRVPNRGSSYNEQFF.